This T cell receptor beta chain is from a study of human T cells and chemical hapten exposure. Time point in this sample: patch test 1, 2 weeks after DPC sensitization. Documented treatment: therapeutic diphenylcyclopropenone sensitization with weekly scalp DPC. Total RNA was extracted from unfractionated whole blood. A single record per CDR3 protein comes from TCRdb applying MiXCR to the RACE reads. The table includes some 380,000 distinct CDR3 sequences, more than 4.5% detected once. Study-wide results and limits: Relative to control repertoires, expanded TCRs gave rise to significantly more large CDR3 similarity clusters.

This clonotype was observed a handful of times. Its antigen remains unidentified. The sample consisted of whole blood, taken in connection with sensitization to the hapten diphenylcyclopropenone (DPC). The sequence was obtained from a woman aged 45-59 years with alopecia areata. Some clones in this sample may be carry-over from other donors' samples.

CDR3 in amino acids: CAWSPGGTGELFF. The DNA for the CDR3 is TGTGCCTGGAGTCCCGGGGGGACCGGGGAGCTGTTTTTT. The chain uses TRBV30 and TRBJ2-2; 7 nucleotides match TRBD2. This CDR3 is built from 13 residues. Trimming took 2 bases from V and 5 from J; bases not matched to a gene: 2. Germline loops: CDR1 GTSNPN, CDR2 SVGIG (reference sequence).